This entry lists 23 T cell receptor beta chains sequenced from one sample in a study of shared clonotypes between healthy human individuals. The table came from immunoSEQ multiplex PCR; TCRdb's copy has only in-frame clones and leaves some out. The table records a few million clones, 85% to 95% of them present only once. Sequenced material: naive CD4+ T cells from PBMCs. The subset denotes: CD45RA+ positively selected. These receptors were obtained from a man aged 18-30 years in good health. Some clones in this sample may be carry-over from other donors' samples.

This chain uses TRBV7-2 with TRBJ2-5; D is unclear. Trimming shortened V by 2 bases and J by 0 bases, and 16 bases separated the two germline ends. CDR3 length equals 17 residues. CDR1 is SGHTA, CDR2 FQGNSA, per germline. The CDR3 protein is CASSLRPGSTYQETQYF. Written as DNA, the CDR3 is TGTGCCAGCAGCTTACGCCCCGGCAGTACGTACCAAGAGACCCAGTACTTC.

This clone was picked up one time. The chain joins TRBV5-1 to TRBJ2-5; D is ambiguous. CDR3 length equals 13 residues. Germline V gene data show CDR1 as SGHRS and CDR2 as YFSETQ. The V end was cut by 7 bases, the J end by 5 bases, with 15 bases between. The CDR3 sequence is CASAVASPETQYF. DNA of the CDR3: TGCGCCAGCGCGGTGGCCTCGCCGGAGACCCAGTACTTC.

The table lists this clone with a count of one. This chain joins TRBV6-1 and TRBJ1-2; a weak D match, TRBD1 (6 bases). Trimming took 5 bases from V and 8 from J, leaving 15 bases between them. The germline V gene has CDR1 MNHNS and CDR2 SASEGT. The CDR3 covers 13 residues. The CDR3 bases are TGTGCCAGCAGTAAACAGGGTCCGGGCGGCTACACCTTC. Protein product: CASSKQGPGGYTF.

This chain joins TRBV4-1 and TRBJ2-7, with D maybe TRBD2 (5 bases). Germline CDR1 MGHRA, CDR2 YSYEKL. Trimming cost V 1 base and J 4 bases, with 8 bases left between them. CDR3 size: 13 residues. DNA of the CDR3: TGCGCCAGCAGCCAAGTGGGCGGGTACGAGCAGTACTTC. Translation: CASSQVGGYEQYF.

The chain couples TRBV7-3 to TRBJ1-6; 8 bases align to TRBD1. Looked up from germline, CDR1 is SGHTA and CDR2 is FQGTGA. The V and J ends lost 5 bases and 4 bases, in that order; junction bases with no gene match: 4. The CDR3 has 15 residues. DNA for the CDR3: TGTGCCAGCAGCCTCGGGACAGGTTATAATTCACCCCTCCACTTT. Translated: CASSLGTGYNSPLHF.

The chain carries TRBV6-5 and TRBJ2-2; D is undetermined. Germline V gene data show CDR1 as MNHEY and CDR2 as SVGAGI. The CDR3 loop spans 14 amino acids. V lost 2 bases to trimming and J lost 4 bases, with 8 bases between them. The CDR3 DNA reads as TGTGCCAGCAGTTACGGCAGGACCACCGGGGAGCTGTTTTTT. Translating gives CASSYGRTTGELFF.

This clone has only one observation. The rearrangement uses TRBV18 and TRBJ2-7; D remains ambiguous. Germline lookup yields CDR1 KGHSH and CDR2 LQKENI. The CDR3 spans 15 residues. V lost 6 bases and J lost 1, with 16 bases in between. The CDR3 DNA sequence: TGTGCCAGCTCCCCTCCAAGGGCGCTATCCTACGAGCAGTACTTC. This gives the protein CASSPPRALSYEQYF.

This clone has just one count. The chain has TRBV6-5 and TRBJ2-2; D uncertain. The ends were cut back, 2 bases at V and 7 bases at J, with 5 bases in the middle. The CDR3 runs 12 residues. Germline CDR1 reads MNHEY; CDR2 reads SVGAGI. The CDR3 nucleotides are TGTGCCAGCAGTTACGATGGCGGGGAGCTGTTTTTT. Translating it yields CASSYDGGELFF.

CDR3 sequence: CASSSTGTQETQYF. The DNA for the CDR3 is TGTGCCAGCAGCTCTACCGGGACCCAAGAGACCCAGTACTTC. This rearrangement joins TRBV7-3 to TRBJ2-5, with D possibly being TRBD1 or TRBD2 (5 bases each). The length of the CDR3 is 14 residues. Germline CDR1 and CDR2: SGHTA and FQGTGA. V was cut by 4 bases and J by 1 base, with 10 bases left in between.

A word on this clone: At one end the junction does not follow the germline gene, possibly because of a read error. This specimen includes other DNA sequences encoding the same CDR3. The chain couples TRBV6-6 to TRBJ1-1; a possible D gene is TRBD1 (5 bases). This CDR3 comprises 13 residues. Germline CDR1 reads MNHNY; CDR2 reads SVGAGI (reference sequence). The CDR3 protein is CASRARGGTEAFF. In DNA form, the CDR3 reads TGCGCCAGCAGGGCCCGGGGAGGCACTGAAGCTTTCTTT.

Only one count was recorded for this clone. The V call is TRBV7-2, the J call TRBJ2-7; TRBD2 aligns across 8 bases. This CDR3 spans 14 amino acids. From germline, CDR1 is SGHTA and CDR2 FQGNSA. The trim removed 4 bases at V and 0 bases at J, leaving 2 bases unmatched. In DNA form, the CDR3 reads TGTGCCAGCAGCTCTAGCGGGTACTCCTACGAGCAGTACTTC. Translating gives CASSSSGYSYEQYF. Using reference TRBV7-2 and TRBJ2-7 for the parts outside the CDR3, the full variable domain is GAGVSQSPSNKVTEKGKDVELRCDPISGHTALYWYRQSLGQGLEFLIYFQGNSAPDKSGLPSDRFSAERTGGSVSTLTIQRTQQEDSAVYLCASSSSGYSYEQYFGPGTRLTVT.

This chain connects TRBV4-2 to TRBJ2-7; 8 bases fit TRBD1. V shed 0 bases and J 2 bases; nucleotides not matched to a gene: 6. The length of the CDR3 is 16 residues. Per the germline V gene, CDR1 is LGHNA and CDR2 is YNFKEQ. For the CDR3, the DNA is TGTGCCAGCAGCCAAGATAGGGGACAGGCTACCTACGAGCAGTACTTC. The encoded protein is CASSQDRGQATYEQYF.

This chain uses TRBV5-1 with TRBJ2-7, with D perhaps matching TRBD1 or TRBD2 (5 bases each). The length of the CDR3 is 15 residues. Germline V lookup: CDR1 SGHRS, CDR2 YFSETQ. Trimming cost V 2 bases and J 6 bases, with 18 bases left between them. In DNA form, the CDR3 reads TGCGCCAGCAGCTTTGCCGGGGCGGTGGCCGGCGAGCAGTACTTC. This sequence encodes CASSFAGAVAGEQYF.

The chain has TRBV21-1 and TRBJ1-5; the DNA was not compared with TRBD1, the D call given in the table. TRBV21-1 is annotated as a pseudogene. The CDR3 length is 17 residues. The CDR3 nucleotides are TGTGCCAGCAGCCCGAGGCGGAACAGGGGAGGTCATCAGCCCCAGCATTTT. Residues: CASSPRRNRGGHQPQHF.

This clone was picked up one time. The chain links TRBV30 to TRBJ2-7, with 7 bases matching TRBD2. Trimming at V came to 5 bases and at J to 6 bases, leaving 10 bases not matched to a gene. The CDR3 contains 13 residues. In germline, CDR1 is GTSNPN, CDR2 SVGIG (reference sequence). CDR3 sequence: CAWCQTPGGEQYF. CDR3 sequence (DNA): TGTGCCTGGTGCCAGACTCCGGGGGGCGAGCAGTACTTC.

The chain carries TRBV20-1 and TRBJ1-2; D ambiguous. Trimming shortened V by 3 bases and J by 2 bases, and 4 bases separated the two germline ends. CDR3 size: 11 residues. From germline, CDR1 is DFQATT and CDR2 SNEGSKA (reference sequence). CDR3: CSASPNYGYTF. CDR3 DNA: TGCAGTGCTAGCCCCAACTATGGCTACACCTTC.

The J gene is TRBJ2-7, the V gene TRBV25-1; D may be TRBD1 (6 bases). V was trimmed by 5 bases and J by 5 bases, leaving 13 bases between them. The CDR3 has 13 amino acids. Germline values: CDR1 MGHDK, CDR2 SYGVNS. The CDR3 sequence: CASSLRQVDEQYF. CDR3 in DNA: TGTGCCAGCAGTTTACGACAGGTCGACGAGCAGTACTTC.

CDR3 protein: CATSREAGSQYF. CDR3 coding DNA: TGTGCCACCAGCAGAGAGGCCGGGTCCCAGTACTTC. This chain links TRBV15 with TRBJ2-5, with unresolved D. V lost 0 bases, J lost 9 bases, and 8 bases lay in between. In germline, CDR1 is LNHNV, CDR2 YYDKDF (reference sequence). The CDR3 runs 12 residues. Full variable domain (outside the CDR3, taken from reference TRBV15 and TRBJ2-5): DAMVIQNPRYQVTQFGKPVTLSCSQTLNHNVMYWYQQKSSQAPKLLFHYYDKDFNNEADTPDNFQSRRPNTSFCFLDIRSPGLGDTAMYLCATSREAGSQYFGPGTRLLVL.

The chain's CDR3 is CASSEMRANEQYF. DNA for the CDR3: TGTGCCAGCAGTGAAATGAGGGCCAACGAGCAGTACTTC. The gene calls are TRBV6-1 and TRBJ2-7; D is perhaps TRBD2 (5 bases). The V end was cut by 2 bases, the J end by 5 bases, with 10 bases between. Looked up from germline, CDR1 is MNHNS and CDR2 is SASEGT. The CDR3 is made up of 13 amino acids.

This chain links TRBV23-1 with TRBJ2-3; D might be TRBD2 (6 bases). TRBV23-1 is treated as an ORF (open reading frame) with a function not yet certain. The CDR3 extends over 16 amino acids. Trimming left V 2 bases short and J 3 bases short, with 15 bases between. The CDR3 loop is CASSQGGWAGTDTQYF. The CDR3 DNA sequence: TGCGCCAGCAGTCAAGGAGGGTGGGCAGGAACAGATACGCAGTATTTT.

The J gene is TRBJ1-1, the V gene TRBV2; D is perhaps TRBD1 (5 bases). The germline V and J ends were trimmed by 10 bases and 3 bases, with 21 bases remaining between them. The CDR3 extends over 15 amino acids. CDR1 and CDR2 from the germline V gene are SNHLY and FYNNEI. In DNA form, the CDR3 reads TGTGCCACCGAAGAGGGGAGACCCTCCGACACTGAAGCTTTCTTT. Translated: CATEEGRPSDTEAFF.

V usage is TRBV7-2 and J usage is TRBJ2-1; 11 bases are a match to TRBD2. This CDR3 region has 14 residues. Germline values: CDR1 SGHTA, CDR2 FQGNSA. After removal of 7 bases from V and 7 bases from J, the junction contained 6 bases not matched to a gene. CDR3 sequence reads: CASNTGLAANEQFF. The CDR3 nucleotides are TGTGCCAGCAACACGGGACTAGCGGCTAATGAGCAGTTCTTC. The variable domain in full, completed from reference TRBV7-2 and TRBJ2-1, reads GAGVSQSPSNKVTEKGKDVELRCDPISGHTALYWYRQSLGQGLEFLIYFQGNSAPDKSGLPSDRFSAERTGGSVSTLTIQRTQQEDSAVYLCASNTGLAANEQFFGPGTRLTVL.

The V call is TRBV5-4, the J call TRBJ2-5, with TRBD1 as a possible D gene (5 bases). Germline lookup yields CDR1 SGHNT and CDR2 YYREEE (reference sequence). Trimming stripped 3 bases from V and 6 bases from J, with 6 bases between. The CDR3 totals 11 residues. The CDR3 is CASSWGQTQYF. CDR3 DNA: TGTGCCAGCAGCTGGGGCCAGACCCAGTACTTC. The full variable domain, its missing parts supplied by reference TRBV5-4 and TRBJ2-5, is ETGVTQSPTHLIKTRGQQVTLRCSSQSGHNTVSWYQQALGQGPQFIFQYYREEENGRGNFPPRFSGLQFPNYSSELNVNALELDDSALYLCASSWGQTQYFGPGTRLLVL.